A selection of T cell receptor beta chains follows, all from one sample in a study of CXCR3-negative and CXCR3-positive naive CD8 T cells. TCRdb reprocessed the 5' RACE reads and keeps a single row for each CDR3 protein, giving no DNA. The data show tens of thousands of distinct CDR3 sequences, and the top ten clones hold 0.5% to 0.55%. The sample taken for sequencing was naive CXCR3+ CD8+ T cells from blood. The origin of the receptors is a human donor in good health. Some clones in this sample may be carry-over from other donors' samples. Both conserved end residues are part of each CDR3.

v_gene: TRBV7-2
j_gene: TRBJ2-1
len: 11
CDR3aa: CATTSGNEQFF

v_gene: TRBV29-1
j_gene: TRBJ2-2
len: 14
CDR3aa: CSVERQGATGELFF

v_gene: TRBV6-5
j_gene: TRBJ2-1
len: 15
CDR3aa: CASSYSRYSYNEQFF

v_gene: TRBV25-1
j_gene: TRBJ2-7
len: 12
CDR3aa: CAGRTAFGEQYF

v_gene: TRBV28
j_gene: TRBJ2-7
len: 12
CDR3aa: CASGDRFNEQYF

v_gene: TRBV4-3
j_gene: TRBJ2-3
len: 16
CDR3aa: CASSQEWLAATDMQYF

v_gene: TRBV6-5
j_gene: TRBJ2-5
len: 11
CDR3aa: CASSLKETQYF

v_gene: TRBV29-1
j_gene: TRBJ2-7
len: 14
CDR3aa: CSVGLRDGPYEQYF

v_gene: TRBV25-1
j_gene: TRBJ2-3
len: 16
CDR3aa: CASSGANGASTDTQYF

v_gene: TRBV29-1
j_gene: TRBJ1-1
len: 14
CDR3aa: CSVEDPLGTTEAFF

v_gene: TRBV30
j_gene: TRBJ2-1
len: 14
CDR3aa: CAWSLARGGDEQFF

v_gene: TRBV7-6
j_gene: TRBJ1-1
len: 14
CDR3aa: CASSPDRVGAEAFF

v_gene: TRBV9
j_gene: TRBJ1-1
len: 18
CDR3aa: CASSVNLLEGSSNTEAFF

v_gene: TRBV28
j_gene: TRBJ2-1
len: 20
CDR3aa: CASSPPTGFQREGTANEQFF

v_gene: TRBV10-3
j_gene: TRBJ2-1
len: 17
CDR3aa: CAISESPTSGYLNEQFF

v_gene: TRBV7-3
j_gene: TRBJ2-7
len: 13
CDR3aa: CASSSTGSYEQYF

v_gene: TRBV13
j_gene: TRBJ2-7
len: 14
CDR3aa: CASSLRDRAYEQYF

v_gene: TRBV7-9
j_gene: TRBJ1-5
len: 13
CDR3aa: CASSRQGNQPQHF

v_gene: TRBV27
j_gene: TRBJ1-2
len: 16
CDR3aa: CASSLKRGWGAYGYTF

v_gene: TRBV28
j_gene: TRBJ2-7
len: 13
CDR3aa: CASKGPGWYEQYF

v_gene: TRBV27
j_gene: TRBJ1-1
len: 16
CDR3aa: CASSGSGLGMNTEAFF

v_gene: TRBV20-1
j_gene: TRBJ2-7
len: 15
CDR3aa: CSADNRGLTLNEQYF

v_gene: TRBV6-6
j_gene: TRBJ2-7
len: 16
CDR3aa: CASSYSPRGGLHEQYF

v_gene: TRBV28
j_gene: TRBJ2-1
len: 16
CDR3aa: CASNGPLAASYNEQFF

v_gene: TRBV7-8
j_gene: TRBJ1-5
len: 16
CDR3aa: CASSQGGAGVPQPQHF

v_gene: TRBV6-2/TRBV6-3
j_gene: TRBJ2-1
len: 14
CDR3aa: CASSLSGGASEQFF

v_gene: TRBV7-2
j_gene: TRBJ2-3
len: 15
CDR3aa: CASSPASGGLDTQYF

v_gene: TRBV9
j_gene: TRBJ1-6
len: 16
CDR3aa: CASSPRMGPGGSPLHF

v_gene: TRBV3-1
j_gene: TRBJ2-1
len: 18
CDR3aa: CASSQDMGQGASWNEQFF

v_gene: TRBV7-9
j_gene: TRBJ2-1
len: 17
CDR3aa: CASSFEIDGGARNEQFF

v_gene: TRBV20-1
j_gene: TRBJ2-3
len: 12
CDR3aa: CSASLATDTQYF

v_gene: TRBV19
j_gene: TRBJ2-6
len: 17
CDR3aa: CASSIGTGVAGANVLTF

v_gene: TRBV14
j_gene: TRBJ2-7
len: 16
CDR3aa: CASSQEADRGPYEQYF

v_gene: TRBV28
j_gene: TRBJ2-5
len: 14
CDR3aa: CASSIAEYQETQYF

v_gene: TRBV7-9
j_gene: TRBJ2-1
len: 15
CDR3aa: CASSLALAGGNEQFF

v_gene: TRBV5-1
j_gene: TRBJ2-3
len: 17
CDR3aa: CASSLDLAGASTDTQYF

v_gene: TRBV20-1
j_gene: TRBJ1-2
len: 14
CDR3aa: CSALEDSLSYGYTF

v_gene: TRBV10-2
j_gene: TRBJ1-4
len: 13
CDR3aa: CASSLREDEKLFF

v_gene: TRBV19
j_gene: TRBJ2-7
len: 13
CDR3aa: CASSIGPPYEQYF

v_gene: TRBV29-1
j_gene: TRBJ1-4
len: 16
CDR3aa: CSVREMDTATNEKLFF